This T cell receptor (beta chain) originates from a study of spatial heterogeneity in lung cancer. Study summary: Sequencing consistently turned up more beta-chain sequences than alpha-chain sequences.

Time point described: sample taken at primary tumor resection. Unsorted samples of tumor, nontumor lung or frozen PBMC had their whole RNA sequenced. TCRdb redid the calling of the 5' RACE reads with MiXCR, one entry per CDR3 protein. Here the sample spans approximately 44,000 distinct CDR3 sequences, roughly 12% being singletons. There are 15 residues in the CDR3. V lost 6 bases and J lost 6; bases outside the gene matches: 14. From germline, CDR1 is DFQATT and CDR2 SNEGSKA (reference sequence). This specimen was PBMCs, taken at surgery. The TCR was taken from a female donor with early-stage non-small cell lung cancer. The rearrangement uses TRBV20-1 and TRBJ2-7, with 10 bases lining up with TRBD1. The CDR3 sequence: CSAEGGQGKYSEQYF. CDR3 DNA: TGCAGTGCAGAGGGGGGACAGGGGAAATACAGCGAGCAGTACTTC.